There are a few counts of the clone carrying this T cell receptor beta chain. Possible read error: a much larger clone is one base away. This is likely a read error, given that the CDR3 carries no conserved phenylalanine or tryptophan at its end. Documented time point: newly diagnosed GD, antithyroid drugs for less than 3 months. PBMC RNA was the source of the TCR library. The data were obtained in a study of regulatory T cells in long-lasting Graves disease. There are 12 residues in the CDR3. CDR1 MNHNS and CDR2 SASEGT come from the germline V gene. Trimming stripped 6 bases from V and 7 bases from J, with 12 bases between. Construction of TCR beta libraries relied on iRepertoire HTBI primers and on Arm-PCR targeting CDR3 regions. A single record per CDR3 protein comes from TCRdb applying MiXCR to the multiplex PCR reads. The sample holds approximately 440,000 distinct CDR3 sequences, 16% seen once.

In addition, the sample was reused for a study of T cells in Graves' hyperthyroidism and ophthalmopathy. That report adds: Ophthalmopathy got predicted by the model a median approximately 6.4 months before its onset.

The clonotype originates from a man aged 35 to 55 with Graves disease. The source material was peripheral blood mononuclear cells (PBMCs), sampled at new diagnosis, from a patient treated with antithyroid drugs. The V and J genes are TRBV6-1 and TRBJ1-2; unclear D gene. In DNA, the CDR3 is TGTGCCAGCAGACCACCGTCGGGTGGCTACACCCTC. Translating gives CASRPPSGGYTL.